Listed here are 13 T cell receptor beta chains from one sample, sequenced in a study of blood T cell repertoires in COVID-19. Sequencing was performed with immunoSEQ multiplex PCR; in TCRdb, only in-frame clones are kept and a portion is missing. This sample has more than 50,000 clones, with about four fifths found just once. Material: peripheral blood. All receptors come from a human donor in a cohort sampled during active COVID-19.

The chain is built from TRBV10-3 and TRBJ2-7, with 9 bases identical to TRBD1. After removal of 0 bases from V and 0 bases from J, the junction contained 3 bases not matched to a gene. The CDR3 loop spans 16 amino acids. CDR1 is ENHRY, CDR2 SYGVKD, per germline. This chain's CDR3 is CAISESGTGSSYEQYF. For the CDR3, the DNA is TGTGCCATCAGTGAGTCGGGGACAGGGAGCTCCTACGAGCAGTACTTC.

Only one count was recorded for this clone. V and J are TRBV5-1 and TRBJ2-7; perhaps TRBD2 as D (6 bases). CDR3 length equals 14 residues. Trimming stripped 3 bases from V and 6 bases from J, with 16 bases between. Germline CDR1 reads SGHRS; CDR2 reads YFSETQ. CDR3 nucleotide sequence: TGCGCCAGCAGCTCGGGCGGGGCCCGTGGCGAGCAGTACTTC. Translating gives CASSSGGARGEQYF.

The chain uses TRBV10-2 and TRBJ2-7, with D uncertain. CDR3 length: 12 amino acids. Trimming pared 4 bases from V and 3 bases from J, leaving 7 bases between. Germline CDR1 reads WSHSY; CDR2 reads SAAADI. Here the CDR3 reads CASSGANYEQYF. The CDR3 coding sequence is TGCGCCAGCAGTGGGGCCAACTACGAGCAGTACTTC.

In its sample, this clone was seen a few times. The gene calls are TRBV9 and TRBJ2-7; D is unclear. The CDR3 is 14 residues long. Trimming pared 0 bases from V and 2 bases from J, leaving 9 bases between. Germline assignment: CDR1 SGDLS and CDR2 YYNGEE. CDR3 nucleotides: TGTGCCAGCAGCGTAGATCCAGACACCTACGAGCAGTACTTC. Encoded protein: CASSVDPDTYEQYF.

The chain joins TRBV30 to TRBJ2-5, with a tentative D call TRBD2 (6 bases). The CDR3 has 15 residues. The ends were cut back, 2 bases at V and 5 bases at J, with 18 bases in the middle. Per the germline V gene, CDR1 is GTSNPN and CDR2 is SVGIG (reference sequence). CDR3 nucleotide sequence: TGTGCCTGGAGTTTTGGGGGAGGAGGCTTGGAGACCCAGTACTTC. Protein: CAWSFGGGGLETQYF.

This chain uses TRBV4-2 with TRBJ2-7; 12 bases are a match to TRBD2. Germline CDR1 and CDR2: LGHNA and YNFKEQ. The CDR3 sequence is 16 residues long. Trimming at V came to 4 bases and at J to 3 bases, leaving 7 bases not matched to a gene. CDR3 protein: CASSRELAGGNYEQYF. The CDR3 DNA follows: TGTGCCAGCAGCCGGGAACTAGCGGGAGGAAACTACGAGCAGTACTTC.

The rearrangement joins TRBV7-2 to TRBJ2-1; 9 nucleotides line up with TRBD2. The CDR3 runs 15 residues. V gave up 2 bases and J gave up 6 bases; unmatched junction bases: 5. Germline V CDR1 and CDR2: SGHTA, FQGNSA. The CDR3 sequence: CASSLLAGLGNEQFF. CDR3 DNA sequence: TGTGCCAGCAGCTTACTAGCGGGGCTGGGCAATGAGCAGTTCTTC.

The J gene is TRBJ1-5, the V gene TRBV6-2 or TRBV6-3; perhaps TRBD1 as D (5 bases). V dropped 1 base and J dropped 4 bases, with 11 bases sitting between them. The CDR3 covers 15 residues. Per germline, CDR1 MNHEY and CDR2 SVGEGT. This CDR3 is CASSYWGGINQPQHF. DNA of the CDR3: TGTGCCAGCAGTTACTGGGGGGGGATAAATCAGCCCCAGCATTTT.

The V gene is TRBV3-1 (or the pseudogene TRBV3-2), the J gene TRBJ2-2; a weak D match, TRBD2 (5 bases). The V end lost 5 bases, the J end lost 4 bases, and 14 bases lay between the germline ends. The germline V gene encodes CDR1 LGHDT and CDR2 YNNKEL (reference sequence). This CDR3 has 15 residues. The CDR3 nucleotides are TGTGCCAGCAGCAGCCGGCCTAGCAGCACCGGGGAGCTGTTTTTT. Translating it yields CASSSRPSSTGELFF.

The chain uses TRBV6-6 and TRBJ1-2; D gene unclear. The CDR3 totals 12 residues. V was shortened by 5 bases and J by 10 bases, with 14 bases between the two germline ends. The germline gives CDR1 MNHNY, CDR2 SVGAGI (reference sequence). The CDR3 DNA is TGTGCCAGCAGTGCCAGGTTTTCTGACTACACCTTC. Translated: CASSARFSDYTF.

The CDR3 reads CASSNGGRNQPQHF. CDR3 bases: TGTGCCAGTAGTAACGGGGGGCGCAATCAGCCCCAGCATTTT. The rearrangement links TRBV19 to TRBJ1-5; tentatively, D is TRBD1 (6 bases). V shed 4 bases and J shed 2 bases, with 9 bases lying between them. This CDR3 contains 14 residues. Germline CDR1 reads LNHDA; CDR2 reads SQIVND (reference sequence).

The V call is TRBV4-3, the J call TRBJ1-5; no firm D call. V was cut by 4 bases and J by 7 bases, with 14 bases left in between. The CDR3 contains 14 residues. Germline CDR1 reads LGHNA; CDR2 reads YSLEER. The CDR3 region has the DNA TGCGCCAGCAGCCCCACGGCAGGTCAACAGCCCCAGCATTTT. Protein sequence: CASSPTAGQQPQHF.

The rearrangement links TRBV7-9 to TRBJ2-7; D not resolved. The CDR3 totals 12 residues. Trimming stripped 1 base from V and 4 bases from J, with 5 bases between. Germline-derived CDR1 and CDR2 are SEHNR and FQNEAQ (reference sequence). CDR3 coding DNA: TGTGCCAGCAGCTTAGGAGTATACGAGCAGTACTTC. Translated, it gives CASSLGVYEQYF.